The 25 T cell receptor beta chains given below trace back to one sample, sequenced in a study of blood T cell repertoires in COVID-19. TCRdb's copy holds only in-frame clones and misses some; the assay was immunoSEQ multiplex PCR. The sample holds more than 65,000 clones; under 95% are singletons and the top ten take more than 8%. The sequencing input was peripheral blood. The receptors stem from a human donor in a cohort sampled during active COVID-19.

The genes are TRBV6-1 and TRBJ1-2; D remains ambiguous. Trimming removed 2 bases from V and 8 bases from J, with 12 bases in between. Germline V gene sequence: CDR1 MNHNS, CDR2 SASEGT. CDR3 length: 13 amino acids. This CDR3 is CASSEKTSRGYTF. In nucleotides, the CDR3 is TGTGCCAGCAGTGAAAAGACATCTCGAGGCTACACCTTC.

J is TRBJ2-7 and V is TRBV4-1; D may be TRBD2 (6 bases). This CDR3 comprises 14 residues. The germline CDR1 and CDR2 sequences are MGHRA and YSYEKL. V lost 1 base and J 5 bases, leaving 12 bases between the germline ends. The CDR3: CASSQGLDLNEQYF. The DNA for the CDR3 is TGCGCCAGCAGCCAAGGACTAGATTTAAACGAGCAGTACTTC.

The chain couples TRBV11-2 to TRBJ1-6, with TRBD1 matching over 8 bases. Germline assignment: CDR1 SGHAT and CDR2 FQNNGV. The J segment lost 7 bases and the V segment lost 5 bases, leaving 13 bases of the junction unmatched. The CDR3 is made up of 17 amino acids. The CDR3 coding sequence is TGTGCCAGCAGCCAAGCCGCCGGGACAGGACCCAATTCACCCCTCCACTTT. Residues: CASSQAAGTGPNSPLHF.

The chain carries TRBV10-3 and TRBJ1-3; D gene ambiguous. Germline V gene lookup returns CDR1 ENHRY and CDR2 SYGVKD. V gave up 2 bases and J gave up 0 bases, with 8 bases separating them. CDR3 length: 15 amino acids. The CDR3 sequence: CAISEGGSSGNTIYF. As DNA, the CDR3 is TGTGCCATCAGTGAGGGCGGAAGCTCTGGAAACACCATATATTTT.

J is TRBJ1-1 and V is TRBV9; 8 bases are a match to TRBD1. The germline V gene encodes CDR1 SGDLS and CDR2 YYNGEE. J was trimmed by 5 bases and V by 3 bases; bases with no gene match: 12. There are 16 residues in the CDR3. Here the CDR3 DNA reads TGTGCCAGCAGCGACCCCCTTGGACAGGGAGTAACTGAAGCTTTCTTT. This encodes CASSDPLGQGVTEAFF.

The chain is built from TRBV9 and TRBJ1-1; D call uncertain. V was pared by 1 base and J by 3 bases, with 10 bases between. The V gene's germline CDR1 is SGDLS and CDR2 YYNGEE. This CDR3 is 14 amino acids long. CDR3 residues: CASSVFGQDTEAFF. In nucleotides, the CDR3 is TGTGCCAGCAGCGTATTTGGCCAGGACACTGAAGCTTTCTTT.

The CDR3 DNA follows: TGTGCCAGCAGTTTAAAGGGGGCGGTTGGCTACACCTTC. Its translation: CASSLKGAVGYTF. V gene TRBV27 combines with J gene TRBJ1-2, with 7 bases identical to TRBD1. With 2 bases clipped from V and 7 bases from J, the junction kept 4 bases outside the gene matches. The CDR3 contains 13 residues. The V gene's germline CDR1 is MNHEY and CDR2 SMNVEV (reference sequence).

CDR3 loop: CASSRTRQGMNTEAFF. CDR3 DNA: TGCGCCAGCAGCCGAACCAGACAGGGGATGAACACTGAAGCTTTCTTT. The V call is TRBV4-1, the J call TRBJ1-1; 8 nucleotides line up with TRBD1. CDR1 is MGHRA, CDR2 YSYEKL, per germline. V trimming: 4 bases; J trimming: 0 bases; junction bases outside the gene matches: 7. The CDR3 length is 16 residues.

This clone was counted a single time. This chain's CDR3 is CASAPGTHSPLHF. CDR3 nucleotide sequence: TGTGCCAGTGCTCCCGGGACTCATTCACCCCTCCACTTT. The rearrangement links TRBV19 to TRBJ1-6; D perhaps matches TRBD1 (5 bases). CDR3 length: 13 amino acids. Trimming left V 8 bases short and J 8 bases short, with 13 bases between. Germline V gene data show CDR1 as LNHDA and CDR2 as SQIVND (reference sequence).

The CDR3 here is CASSFGTGDTNYGYTF. CDR3 DNA sequence: TGTGCCAGCAGCTTTGGGACAGGCGATACGAACTATGGCTACACCTTC. V is TRBV13 and J is TRBJ1-2; 8 bases align to TRBD1. This CDR3 spans 16 amino acids. Germline V CDR1 and CDR2: PRHDT, FYEKMQ (reference sequence). V was pared by 3 bases and J by 2 bases, with 8 bases of the junction left unmatched.

The chain has TRBV11-2 and TRBJ2-1; 14 bases agree with TRBD2. The CDR3 spans 18 residues. V lost 3 bases and J lost 2; bases outside the gene matches: 6. The germline CDR1 and CDR2 sequences are SGHAT and FQNNGV. The DNA of the CDR3 is TGTGCCAGCAGCTTTGGGACTAGCGGGGGATATACCTACAATGAGCAGTTCTTC. It codes for CASSFGTSGGYTYNEQFF.

This rearrangement joins TRBV10-2 to TRBJ1-2; 8 bases are shared with TRBD1. CDR3 length: 16 residues. With V trimmed by 0 bases and J by 6 bases, 9 bases remained unmatched. CDR1 and CDR2 from the germline V gene are WSHSY and SAAADI. CDR3 region: CASSESEGQATHGYTF. DNA of the CDR3: TGCGCCAGCAGTGAGTCGGAGGGACAGGCCACCCATGGCTACACCTTC.

The chain combines TRBV11-2 with TRBJ1-1; 8 nucleotides line up with TRBD1. The V and J ends lost 3 bases and 3 bases, in that order; junction bases with no gene match: 9. Germline assignment: CDR1 SGHAT and CDR2 FQNNGV. This CDR3 contains 16 residues. The chain's CDR3 is CASSFPDRGRHTEAFF. DNA of the CDR3: TGTGCCAGCAGCTTTCCAGACAGGGGTAGGCACACTGAAGCTTTCTTT. Complete variable domain (other parts from reference TRBV11-2 and TRBJ1-1): EAGVAQSPRYKIIEKRQSVAFWCNPISGHATLYWYQQILGQGPKLLIQFQNNGVVDDSQLPKDRFSAERLKGVDSTLKIQPAKLEDSAVYLCASSFPDRGRHTEAFFGQGTRLTVV.

The chain couples TRBV11-2 to TRBJ1-6, with D unresolved. This CDR3 has 19 amino acids. V gave up 1 base and J gave up 5 bases, with 21 bases separating them. CDR1 and CDR2 (germline): SGHAT, FQNNGV. CDR3 residues: CASSLVGYRGSQDNSPLHF. In DNA, the CDR3 is TGTGCCAGCAGCTTAGTTGGGTATCGAGGGAGTCAAGATAATTCACCCCTCCACTTT.

The chain employs TRBV4-2 and TRBJ1-4, with D uncertain. This CDR3 is built from 17 residues. V was trimmed by 1 base and J by 3 bases, leaving 15 bases between them. The V gene's germline CDR1 is LGHNA and CDR2 YNFKEQ. The CDR3 protein is CASSQVQAPPSNEKLFF. DNA of the CDR3: TGTGCCAGCAGCCAAGTTCAGGCCCCCCCTTCTAATGAAAAACTGTTTTTT.

This CDR3 reads CASTPGGYTEAFF. In nucleotides, the CDR3 is TGTGCCAGCACCCCCGGGGGGTACACTGAAGCTTTCTTT. The chain carries TRBV9 and TRBJ1-1; tentative D call: TRBD1 (5 bases). Germline V CDR1 and CDR2: SGDLS, YYNGEE. The CDR3 is made up of 13 amino acids. V was pared by 6 bases and J by 3 bases, with 12 bases between.

This clone was seen just once. This sequence joins TRBV6-1 and TRBJ1-1, with D possibly matching TRBD1 (6 bases). Between the trimmed V and J ends, which lost 3 bases and 4 bases, there was a span of 15 bases. From germline, CDR1 is MNHNS and CDR2 SASEGT. The CDR3 extends over 15 amino acids. The CDR3 nucleotides read TGTGCCAGCAGTGAGTTACAGGGACGAGGCACTGAAGCTTTCTTT. This codes for CASSELQGRGTEAFF.

The chain has TRBV11-2 and TRBJ1-1; TRBD1 is a possible D gene (6 bases). Trimming took off 6 bases at V and 4 bases at J, with 24 bases between the two ends. The CDR3 runs 17 residues. Germline values: CDR1 SGHAT, CDR2 FQNNGV. The CDR3 DNA follows: TGTGCCAGCAGAGCGACGAATTACAGGGCGGGAGGCACTGAAGCTTTCTTT. It codes for CASRATNYRAGGTEAFF. The entire variable domain, with the rest obtained from reference TRBV11-2 and TRBJ1-1, is as follows: EAGVAQSPRYKIIEKRQSVAFWCNPISGHATLYWYQQILGQGPKLLIQFQNNGVVDDSQLPKDRFSAERLKGVDSTLKIQPAKLEDSAVYLCASRATNYRAGGTEAFFGQGTRLTVV.

This clone was seen just once. The chain couples TRBV7-2 to TRBJ1-1; perhaps TRBD1 as D (5 bases). CDR3 length: 15 residues. V lost 4 bases to trimming and J lost 5 bases, with 17 bases between them. Germline V gene lookup returns CDR1 SGHTA and CDR2 FQGNSA. The DNA for the CDR3 is TGTGCCAGCAGCTGGAACCGGGGGTTGAGGACTGAAGCTTTCTTT. This encodes CASSWNRGLRTEAFF.

This chain joins TRBV25-1 and TRBJ2-5; a weak D match, TRBD2 (5 bases). Trimming removed 0 bases from V and 7 bases from J, with 9 bases in between. CDR3 length: 13 residues. Looked up from germline, CDR1 is MGHDK and CDR2 is SYGVNS. CDR3 nucleotide sequence: TGTGCCAGCAGTGAATATGACTATGGGACCCAGTACTTC. This translates into CASSEYDYGTQYF.

There are a few counts of this clone. The chain joins TRBV5-1 to TRBJ2-3; 9 bases are a match to TRBD2. The CDR3 runs to 20 residues. Germline CDR1 is SGHRS and CDR2 is YFSETQ. The V segment lost 0 bases and the J segment 0 bases; nucleotides outside the gene matches: 14. In nucleotides, the CDR3 is TGCGCCAGCAGCTTGGGCGGGGTAGCGGGGGATTTACTTAGCACAGATACGCAGTATTTT. This encodes CASSLGGVAGDLLSTDTQYF. The whole variable domain, filled in from reference TRBV5-1 and TRBJ2-3, reads KAGVTQTPRYLIKTRGQQVTLSCSPISGHRSVSWYQQTPGQGLQFLFEYFSETQRNKGNFPGRFSGRQFSNSRSEMNVSTLELGDSALYLCASSLGGVAGDLLSTDTQYFGPGTRLTVL.

This clone has just one count. The chain joins TRBV27 to TRBJ1-4, with D possibly being TRBD1 (6 bases). Germline V CDR1 and CDR2: MNHEY, SMNVEV (reference sequence). Deletions cut 3 bases from V and 7 bases from J, with 9 bases between. CDR3 length: 13 residues. The CDR3 is CASSLLGGEKLFF. The CDR3 DNA follows: TGTGCCAGCAGTTTGCTAGGGGGTGAAAAACTGTTTTTT.

Comment on this clone: This specimen includes other DNA sequences encoding the same CDR3. The chain couples TRBV7-2 to TRBJ2-7; D unclear. The V gene's germline CDR1 is SGHTA and CDR2 FQGNSA. CDR3 length equals 13 residues. The germline V and J ends were trimmed by 6 bases and 0 bases, with 9 bases remaining between them. The CDR3 reads CASSSTSSYEQYF. DNA of the CDR3: TGTGCCAGCAGTAGCACAAGCTCCTACGAGCAGTACTTC. The variable domain in full, completed from reference TRBV7-2 and TRBJ2-7, reads GAGVSQSPSNKVTEKGKDVELRCDPISGHTALYWYRQSLGQGLEFLIYFQGNSAPDKSGLPSDRFSAERTGGSVSTLTIQRTQQEDSAVYLCASSSTSSYEQYFGPGTRLTVT.

The J gene is TRBJ1-1, the V gene TRBV3-1 (or the pseudogene TRBV3-2), with D maybe TRBD1 (5 bases). With 4 bases removed from V and 1 base from J, the gap between germline ends came to 19 bases. This CDR3 region has 17 residues. Germline V gene lookup returns CDR1 LGHDT and CDR2 YNNKEL (reference sequence). CDR3 amino acids: CASSPSNRRPQNTEAFF. DNA of the CDR3: TGTGCCAGCAGCCCCTCCAACAGGCGACCTCAGAACACTGAAGCTTTCTTT.

On this clone itself: Other DNA sequences of this sample code for an identical CDR3. The chain combines TRBV27 with TRBJ2-7; 11 bases map to TRBD1. The V gene's germline CDR1 is MNHEY and CDR2 SMNVEV (reference sequence). The CDR3 length is 15 residues. The V gene end was trimmed by 3 bases and the J gene end by 3 bases; junction bases not matched to a gene: 4. CDR3 coding DNA: TGTGCCAGCAGTTTTACCGGGACAGGGGGCTACGAGCAGTACTTC. Translation: CASSFTGTGGYEQYF.